This TCR beta chain is drawn from a study of T-cell reconstitution after alpha-beta-depleted transplantation in children. The V gene end was trimmed by 4 bases and the J gene end by 4 bases; junction bases not matched to a gene: 10. The V gene's germline CDR1 is SQVTM and CDR2 ANQGSEA. This CDR3 is built from 16 residues. Construction of the TCRbeta library involved unique molecular identifiers. TCRdb re-called the PCR reads with MiXCR, one entry per CDR3 protein. The sample has hundreds of thousands of distinct CDR3 sequences; 15% to 20% are singletons. The receptor comes from a human donor who donated a stem cell graft to a child with acute myeloid leukemia. The J gene is TRBJ2-1, the V gene TRBV29-1; TRBD2 matches at 10 bases. This specimen consisted of PBMCs from the stem cell graft donor, obtained from the stem cell graft. The CDR3 sequence: CSVVSPLAGAYNEQFF. CDR3 nucleotide sequence: TGCAGCGTTGTCTCCCCCCTAGCGGGGGCTTACAATGAGCAGTTCTTC.